Below, 5 T cell receptor beta chains from the same sample are listed, as sequenced in a study of cytomegalovirus exposure and HLA in healthy donors. Both 60 Vbeta primers and 13 Jbeta primers went into the PCR. The data were produced by immunoSEQ multiplex PCR, yet TCRdb's version contains in-frame clones alone and is incomplete. The data show 100,000 to 150,000 clones, roughly four fifths seen once. The sample was PBMCs. The origin of the receptors is a woman aged 45-65 years in good health and CMV-seropositive.

The CDR3 region is CASSLVAETQYF. As DNA, the CDR3 is TGTGCCAGCAGCTTAGTGGCAGAGACCCAGTACTTC. The chain carries TRBV11-2 and TRBJ2-5; D remains unclear. V lost 1 base, J lost 4 bases, and 4 bases lay in between. The V gene's germline CDR1 is SGHAT and CDR2 FQNNGV. This CDR3 has 12 amino acids.

V is TRBV6-5 and J is TRBJ2-2, with 7 bases lining up with TRBD1. Germline CDR1 reads MNHEY; CDR2 reads SVGAGI. The ends lost 7 bases at V and 2 bases at J; junction bases unmatched: 4. CDR3 length: 14 residues. The CDR3 DNA follows: TGTGCCAGCAATCGGGACAGTAACACCGGGGAGCTGTTTTTT. It is translated as CASNRDSNTGELFF.

The rearrangement joins TRBV6-6 to TRBJ2-7; maybe TRBD1 (6 bases). Germline V lookup: CDR1 MNHNY, CDR2 SVGAGI (reference sequence). This CDR3 region has 15 residues. Trimming took 0 bases from V and 5 from J, leaving 14 bases between them. CDR3 in amino acids: CASSYSGHLGNEQYF. CDR3 nucleotide sequence: TGTGCCAGCAGTTACTCGGGACATCTTGGCAACGAGCAGTACTTC.

The gene calls are TRBV7-2 and TRBJ1-6; possible D gene TRBD1, 6 bases. Between the trimmed V and J ends, which lost 5 bases and 5 bases, there was a span of 16 bases. This CDR3 has 16 residues. The germline CDR1 and CDR2 sequences are SGHTA and FQGNSA. DNA for the CDR3: TGTGCCAGCAGCCCCCATTCAGGGGTCAATAATTCACCCCTCCACTTT. Encoded protein: CASSPHSGVNNSPLHF.

This chain connects TRBV13 to TRBJ1-2, with D tentatively TRBD1 (6 bases). This CDR3 is 14 amino acids long. V shed 5 bases and J shed 4 bases, with 14 bases lying between them. Germline V lookup: CDR1 PRHDT, CDR2 FYEKMQ (reference sequence). The CDR3 DNA follows: TGTGCCAGCAGCACGACTCAGGGGCGCTATGGCTACACCTTC. Translated, it gives CASSTTQGRYGYTF. Complete variable domain (other parts from reference TRBV13 and TRBJ1-2): AAGVIQSPRHLIKEKRETATLKCYPIPRHDTVYWYQQGPGQDPQFLISFYEKMQSDKGSIPDRFSAQQFSDYHSELNMSSLELGDSALYFCASSTTQGRYGYTFGSGTRLTVV.